This entry is about one T cell receptor (beta chain). Its antigen is currently unknown. Generated by immunoSEQ multiplex PCR, the TCRdb table keeps only in-frame clones and is missing some. The table shows some 150,000 clones, with more than 80% occurring only once. Germline CDR1 and CDR2: SEHNR and FQNEAQ (reference sequence). Losses at the gene ends were 5 bases for V and 1 base for J; bases not matched to a gene: 6. The length of the CDR3 is 16 residues. This sample was taken from a study of cytomegalovirus exposure and HLA in healthy donors. General study points: Reported performance of the classifier showed diagnosis of cytomegalovirus status with high specificity and sensitivity. Cytomegalovirus association was listed for around 180 TCR beta chains.

This clonotype originated in a woman aged 25-40 years in good health and CMV-seropositive. V usage is TRBV7-9 and J usage is TRBJ1-3; 9 positions match TRBD1. The sequencing sample was made of PBMCs. CDR3 nucleotides: TGTGCCAGCAGCCCACCGGGACAGGGATCTGGAAACACCATATATTTT. Translating it yields CASSPPGQGSGNTIYF.